This TCR beta chain was captured by sequencing in a study of control samples from healthy donors and cancer patients. Germline V lookup: CDR1 SGHTA, CDR2 FQGNSA. The CDR3 runs to 14 residues. V was pared by 5 bases and J by 5 bases, with 13 bases between. A word on this clone: This CDR3 is also generated by other DNA sequences in the sample.

Using immunoSEQ multiplex PCR, the repertoire was profiled, and TCRdb retains in-frame clones only, with some absent. The sample carries approximately 69,000 clones, approximately 89% recorded once. The gene calls are TRBV7-2 and TRBJ2-1; tentative D call: TRBD2 (6 bases). This clonotype originated in a man in his sixties with colorectal cancer. The sequenced material came from PBMCs. The CDR3 spells CASSLLTRNNEQFF. The CDR3 DNA reads as TGTGCCAGCAGCCTCCTGACTAGAAACAATGAGCAGTTCTTC.